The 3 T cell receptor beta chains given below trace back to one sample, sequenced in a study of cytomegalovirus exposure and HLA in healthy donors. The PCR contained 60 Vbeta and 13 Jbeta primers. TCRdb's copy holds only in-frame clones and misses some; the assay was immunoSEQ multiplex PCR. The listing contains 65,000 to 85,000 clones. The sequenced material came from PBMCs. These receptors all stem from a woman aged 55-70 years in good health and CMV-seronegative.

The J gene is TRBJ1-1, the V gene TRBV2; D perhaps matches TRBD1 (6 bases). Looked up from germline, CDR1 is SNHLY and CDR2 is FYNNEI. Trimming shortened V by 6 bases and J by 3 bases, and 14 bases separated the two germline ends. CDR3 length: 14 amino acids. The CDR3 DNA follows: TGTGCCAGCAGATATGGGGGACAAGACACTGAAGCTTTCTTT. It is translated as CASRYGGQDTEAFF.

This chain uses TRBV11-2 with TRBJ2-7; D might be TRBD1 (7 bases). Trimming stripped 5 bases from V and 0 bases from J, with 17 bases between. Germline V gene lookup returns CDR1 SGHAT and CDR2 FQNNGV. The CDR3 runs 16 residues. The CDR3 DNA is TGTGCCAGCAGCCCCCAGGGGGGCGGGGCCTCCTACGAGCAGTACTTC. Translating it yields CASSPQGGGASYEQYF.

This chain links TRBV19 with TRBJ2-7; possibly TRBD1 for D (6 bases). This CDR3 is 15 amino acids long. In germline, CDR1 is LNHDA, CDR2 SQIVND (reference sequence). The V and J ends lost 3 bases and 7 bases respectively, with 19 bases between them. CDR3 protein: CASSMVVGAPGEQYF. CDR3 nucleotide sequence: TGTGCCAGTAGTATGGTTGTGGGGGCCCCGGGGGAGCAGTACTTC. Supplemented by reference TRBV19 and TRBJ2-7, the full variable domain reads DGGITQSPKYLFRKEGQNVTLSCEQNLNHDAMYWYRQDPGQGLRLIYYSQIVNDFQKGDIAEGYSVSREKKESFPLTVTSAQKNPTAFYLCASSMVVGAPGEQYFGPGTRLTVT.